A selection of T cell receptor beta chains follows, all from one sample in a study of shared clonotypes between healthy human individuals. Sequencing used immunoSEQ multiplex PCR; TCRdb keeps in-frame clones, though not all of them. The sample lists fewer than 1 million clones, about 96% occurring once. Sequencing was performed on naive CD8+ T cells sorted from blood. Receptors were obtained from a man aged 30-40 years in good health. The CDR3 runs from the conserved cysteine through the conserved F or W. D genes are given only for firm matches. Where a row states a size, it is once, few, many or the class of an expanded clone; other rows omit it.

abundance	v_gene	j_gene	d_gene	CDR3aa	CDR3nt
-	TRBV5-1	TRBJ2-3	-	CASSFDSVTDTQYF	TGCGCCAGCAGCTTTGATTCAGTCACAGATACGCAGTATTTT
-	TRBV7-9	TRBJ2-7	TRBD1	CASSLTTGQGAGEQYF	TGTGCCAGCAGCTTAACTACGGGACAGGGGGCCGGAGAGCAGTACTTC
-	TRBV10-3	TRBJ2-2	-	CAIRKQGLGTGELFF	TGTGCCATCAGGAAGCAGGGGTTGGGCACCGGGGAGCTGTTTTTT
-	TRBV29-1	TRBJ1-1	-	CSVPTIDRNTEAFF	TGCAGCGTTCCTACCATTGACAGGAACACTGAAGCTTTCTTT
once	TRBV5-4	TRBJ2-1	TRBD2	CASSRIAGEKRNEQFF	TGTGCCAGCAGCCGGATAGCGGGAGAGAAAAGGAATGAGCAGTTCTTC
-	TRBV28	TRBJ2-7	-	CASSPGHSYEQYF	TGTGCCAGCAGTCCGGGACATTCCTACGAGCAGTACTTC
-	TRBV29-1	TRBJ2-7	TRBD1	CSVEDPGLTGFSYEQYF	TGCAGCGTTGAAGATCCCGGTTTGACAGGGTTTTCCTACGAGCAGTACTTC
-	TRBV19	TRBJ2-1	TRBD2	CASMVSGSGSPNEQFF	TGTGCCAGTATGGTGAGCGGTAGCGGGAGCCCGAATGAGCAGTTCTTC
few	TRBV11-1	TRBJ2-1	-	CASSPTAGWAQFF	TGTGCCAGCAGCCCGACCGCAGGGTGGGCGCAGTTCTTC
once	TRBV7-9	TRBJ2-3	TRBD2	CASSPGLSTQYF	TGTGCCAGCAGCCCGGGACTATCTACGCAGTATTTT
-	TRBV9	TRBJ1-2	-	CASSPQDTARYGYTF	TGTGCCAGCAGCCCGCAGGACACCGCAAGATATGGCTACACCTTC
-	TRBV5-1	TRBJ1-2	-	CASSLGRQYYGYTF	TGCGCCAGCAGCTTGGGTCGACAGTACTATGGCTACACCTTC
-	TRBV4-1	TRBJ2-1	-	CASSQVVNSYNEQFF	TGCGCCAGCAGCCAAGTGGTAAACTCCTACAATGAGCAGTTCTTC
once	TRBV9	TRBJ2-5	TRBD1	CASSGRDRGMETQYF	TGTGCCAGCAGCGGCCGGGACAGGGGAATGGAGACCCAGTACTTC
-	TRBV7-6	TRBJ2-1	TRBD2	CASSPSGSRYNEQFF	TGTGCCAGCAGCCCTAGCGGGAGTAGGTACAATGAGCAGTTCTTC
-	TRBV9	TRBJ2-7	TRBD2	CASSVALAGLEQYF	TGTGCCAGCAGCGTAGCCCTAGCGGGACTCGAGCAGTACTTC
-	TRBV15	TRBJ1-5	TRBD1	CATSRGRQGYQPQHF	TGTGCCACCAGCAGAGGCCGACAGGGTTATCAGCCCCAGCATTTT
-	TRBV10-3	TRBJ1-5	TRBD1	CAISEKDRGDDQPQHF	TGTGCCATCAGTGAAAAGGACAGGGGGGACGATCAGCCCCAGCATTTT
-	TRBV7-2	TRBJ1-4	TRBD1	CASSFFPGTGGDNEKLFF	TGTGCCAGCAGCTTTTTCCCCGGGACAGGGGGAGATAATGAAAAACTGTTTTTT
-	TRBV28	TRBJ2-7	-	CASSFRGVLQGEQYF	TGTGCCAGCAGTTTCCGGGGAGTTTTGCAGGGCGAGCAGTACTTC
-	TRBV7-8	TRBJ2-1	TRBD1	CASSPRTGRHDNEQFF	TGTGCCAGCAGCCCGAGGACAGGGCGGCATGACAATGAGCAGTTCTTC
-	TRBV28	TRBJ2-7	-	CASSNLLHPYEQYF	TGTGCCAGCAGCAACCTACTACACCCCTACGAGCAGTACTTC
-	TRBV27	TRBJ2-1	TRBD1	CASSFIQGITEQFF	TGTGCCAGCAGTTTCATACAGGGGATTACGGAGCAGTTCTTC
-	TRBV6-1	TRBJ2-2	-	CASSAPQGAGTGELFF	TGTGCCAGCAGTGCGCCACAGGGTGCGGGCACCGGGGAGCTGTTTTTT
-	TRBV9	TRBJ2-1	TRBD2	CASTQSGRALNEQFF	TGTGCCAGCACCCAGAGCGGGAGGGCCCTCAATGAGCAGTTCTTC
-	TRBV9	TRBJ2-3	-	CASSVGTTSTDTQYF	TGTGCCAGCAGCGTAGGAACAACAAGCACAGATACGCAGTATTTT
-	TRBV27	TRBJ2-7	-	CASSLSLDRAYEQYF	TGTGCCAGCAGTTTATCGTTGGACAGAGCCTACGAGCAGTACTTC
-	TRBV5-5	TRBJ2-5	TRBD2	CASSSGTSGMETQYF	TGTGCCAGCAGCTCCGGGACTAGCGGGATGGAGACCCAGTACTTC
-	TRBV9	TRBJ1-4	-	CASSPQNSVATNEKLFF	TGTGCCAGCAGCCCCCAAAATTCGGTTGCAACTAATGAAAAACTGTTTTTT
-	TRBV10-3	TRBJ1-4	-	CAISESTATNEKLFF	TGTGCCATCAGTGAGTCTACAGCAACTAATGAAAAACTGTTTTTT
once	TRBV2	TRBJ2-1	-	CASSESGYQDNEQFF	TGTGCCAGCAGTGAATCTGGGTATCAGGACAATGAGCAGTTCTTC
-	TRBV4-2	TRBJ2-7	-	CASSQDRSGVRDEQYF	TGTGCCAGCAGCCAAGATCGGTCGGGAGTCCGAGACGAGCAGTACTTC
-	TRBV13	TRBJ2-2	TRBD1	CASSPTDRGTGELFF	TGTGCCAGCAGCCCGACGGACAGGGGGACCGGGGAGCTGTTTTTT
-	TRBV28	TRBJ1-3	-	CASTPSPGNTIYF	TGTGCCAGCACTCCGTCTCCTGGAAACACCATATATTTT
-	TRBV11-2	TRBJ2-7	-	CASSFRRVYEQYF	TGTGCCAGCAGCTTCCGGAGGGTCTACGAGCAGTACTTC
-	TRBV9	TRBJ2-3	-	CASSPGGSGYLSTDTQYF	TGTGCCAGCAGCCCAGGGGGGTCGGGCTACCTCTCCACAGATACGCAGTATTTT
-	TRBV5-1	TRBJ2-7	TRBD2	CASSLTSGNYEQYF	TGCGCCAGCAGCTTGACTAGCGGGAACTACGAGCAGTACTTC
-	TRBV21-1	TRBJ2-1	-	CASSKDGSFFLAGTYNEQFF	TGTGCCAGCAGCAAAGATGGGAGCTTCTTCCTAGCGGGGACTTACAATGAGCAGTTCTTC
-	TRBV5-1	TRBJ2-7	-	CASSLTFGERAYEQYF	TGCGCCAGCAGCCTGACGTTCGGGGAGAGAGCCTACGAGCAGTACTTC
-	TRBV5-1	TRBJ2-1	TRBD2	CASSGWTSGYNEQFF	TGCGCCAGCAGCGGATGGACTAGCGGATACAATGAGCAGTTCTTC
-	TRBV28	TRBJ2-7	-	CASIGGYTYEQYF	TGTGCCAGCATCGGGGGTTATACCTACGAGCAGTACTTC
-	TRBV27	TRBJ2-7	-	CASSLGSNPYEQYF	TGTGCCAGCAGTTTAGGGAGTAACCCCTACGAGCAGTACTTC
-	TRBV27	TRBJ1-1	-	CASSLSRGWTEAFF	TGTGCCAGCAGTTTATCTAGGGGATGGACTGAAGCTTTCTTT
-	TRBV5-1	TRBJ2-1	-	CASRWDSSYNEQFF	TGCGCCAGCAGGTGGGACTCGTCCTACAATGAGCAGTTCTTC
once	TRBV29-1	TRBJ2-7	-	CSVEDRDSYEQYF	TGCAGCGTTGAAGACAGAGATTCCTACGAGCAGTACTTC
once	TRBV19	TRBJ1-5	TRBD1	CASSDRGSQPQHF	TGTGCCAGTAGCGACAGGGGAAGCCAGCCCCAGCATTTT
-	TRBV27	TRBJ1-5	TRBD1	CASSFLTGGENQPQHF	TGTGCCAGCAGTTTTCTGACAGGGGGCGAAAATCAGCCCCAGCATTTT
once	TRBV7-9	TRBJ2-3	TRBD1	CASSLVTGYTDTQYF	TGTGCCAGCAGCTTAGTGACAGGGTACACAGATACGCAGTATTTT
-	TRBV28	TRBJ1-1	-	CASRRGTEAFF	TGTGCCAGCCGACGGGGGACTGAAGCTTTCTTT
-	TRBV28	TRBJ2-7	-	CASSARGVKVYEQYF	TGTGCCAGCAGTGCTCGGGGAGTCAAGGTCTACGAGCAGTACTTC
-	TRBV29-1	TRBJ2-1	-	CSVEGRGLAGRIYEQFF	TGCAGCGTTGAAGGTCGGGGCTTGGCGGGAAGGATCTATGAGCAGTTCTTC
-	TRBV9	TRBJ2-1	TRBD2	CASSLPGLEQFF	TGTGCCAGCAGCCTCCCGGGACTAGAGCAGTTCTTC
-	TRBV7-9	TRBJ2-5	-	CASSLDFSPTGGARETQYF	TGTGCCAGCAGCTTAGACTTTTCGCCAACAGGGGGGGCAAGAGAGACCCAGTACTTC
-	TRBV7-9	TRBJ2-3	TRBD1	CASSLAQGKTDTQYF	TGTGCCAGCAGCTTAGCACAGGGGAAGACAGATACGCAGTATTTT
-	TRBV5-4	TRBJ2-5	-	CASSTDIQETQYF	TGTGCCAGCAGCACGGATATCCAAGAGACCCAGTACTTC
-	TRBV4-3	TRBJ2-1	-	CASSQAEGQLNEQFF	TGCGCCAGCAGCCAAGCGGAGGGACAGCTCAATGAGCAGTTCTTC
-	TRBV9	TRBJ2-1	TRBD1	CASSVGQGFYNEQFF	TGTGCCAGCAGCGTAGGACAGGGCTTCTACAATGAGCAGTTCTTC
-	TRBV2	TRBJ1-2	-	CASSGTLSNNYGYTF	TGTGCCAGCAGTGGGACCCTCTCCAACAACTATGGCTACACCTTC
once	TRBV2	TRBJ1-5	TRBD1	CASRNHRGLQPQHF	TGTGCCAGCAGGAACCATAGGGGGCTTCAGCCCCAGCATTTT
-	TRBV4-3	TRBJ2-1	-	CASSPAVLYNEQFF	TGCGCCAGCAGCCCCGCGGTACTTTACAATGAGCAGTTCTTC